These 2 T cell receptor beta chains share one sample of origin, sequenced in a study of cytomegalovirus exposure and HLA in healthy donors. Vbeta (60) and Jbeta (13) primers were used in the PCR. The repertoire was sequenced with immunoSEQ multiplex PCR; TCRdb's copy has only in-frame clones and lacks some. This table has about 50,000 clones, roughly 75% appearing once. The sequenced material came from PBMCs. The receptors come from a man younger than 45 in good health and CMV-seropositive.

The genes are TRBV19 and TRBJ2-7; 11 bases line up with TRBD2. Trimming cost V 3 bases and J 7 bases; bases outside gene matches: 5. This CDR3 spans 14 amino acids. CDR1 is LNHDA and CDR2 is SQIVND in the germline V gene (reference sequence). The CDR3 bases are TGTGCCAGTAGTATCGGGGGACTAGCGGCTGAGCAGTACTTC. Encoded protein: CASSIGGLAAEQYF.

The J gene is TRBJ2-5, the V gene TRBV5-4; 8 bases are a match to TRBD1. CDR1 SGHNT and CDR2 YYREEE come from the germline V gene (reference sequence). This CDR3 contains 14 residues. Trimming at V came to 3 bases and at J to 3 bases, leaving 4 bases not matched to a gene. The CDR3: CASSSQGAEETQYF. The DNA for the CDR3 is TGTGCCAGCAGCTCCCAGGGGGCGGAAGAGACCCAGTACTTC. The variable domain in full, with the rest retrieved from reference TRBV5-4 and TRBJ2-5, is ETGVTQSPTHLIKTRGQQVTLRCSSQSGHNTVSWYQQALGQGPQFIFQYYREEENGRGNFPPRFSGLQFPNYSSELNVNALELDDSALYLCASSSQGAEETQYFGPGTRLLVL.